This record concerns one T cell receptor (beta chain) sequence. This clone's antigen is unknown. No much larger clone is present one base from it, and per-base qualities are unavailable. This sample was taken from a study of blood T cells in healthy people across ages (dated by TCRdb to between 2015 and 2016). Study-wide context: Template switching captured roughly one uniquely barcoded TCR beta cDNA molecule per two T cells in model experiments. Donors of different ages were randomly distributed across sequencing lanes to avoid experimental bias. The study analyzed two additional independent replicas of 1 million unique cDNA reads from the same blood draw for two donors, one aged 18 to 29 and one aged 80 or older. The donors were divided into four age groups: young (average around 16 years), middle-aged (about 39), aged (about 60) and long-lived (82). Using deep sequencing normalized with unique cDNA molecular identifiers, the study measured how TCR beta repertoire diversity changes with age.

The investigation overall reported the following: Observed TCR beta diversity per million T cells fell roughly linearly with age, and a significant reduction was already apparent by age approximately 40. Observed TCR beta diversity correlated strongly with the percentage of naive T cells measured by flow cytometry. Compared with the aged group, more naive CD4+ T cells, fewer expanded clones and increased TCR diversity were shown by the long-lived group, suggesting age selection. Because the CMV infection status of the donors was unknown, age-related changes in expanded clonotypes may potentially have been confounded. Because profiling used bulk unsorted PBMCs, naive and antigen-experienced compartments could not be compared conclusively. Estimates of total diversity based on one million sequenced T cells were considered lower bounds and underestimates.

The 39 donors, aged about 6 to 95 years, were systemically healthy Caucasian individuals from Russia. Ten milliliters of peripheral blood were drawn from each donor into EDTA-treated Vacutainer tubes. Ficoll-Paque density-gradient centrifugation was used to isolate PBMCs, with at least 7 million per sample. Trizol reagent was used to extract total RNA from PBMCs, with at least 5.5 micrograms per sample. Naive CD45RAhigh/CD27high T cell percentages were measured by flow cytometry on a PBMC aliquot from every donor. The method behind the library was 5' RACE. Instrument used: Illumina HiSeq 2500. A second PCR of about 6 to 12 cycles was run with a J-beta primer mix and a sample-barcoded 5' primer. A template-switch 5' adaptor carrying 12 random nucleotides introduced a unique molecular identifier onto each TCR beta cDNA molecule. Each sample yielded at least 2.5 million CDR3-containing paired-end reads. First-strand cDNA was synthesized from all RNA with the Mint cDNA synthesis kit, primed by a TRBC-specific oligonucleotide. Following uracil-DNA glycosylase treatment, all cDNA underwent a first 18-cycle PCR with the universal primers M1SS and BC2_uni_R. As for the original processing: Each sample was normalized by randomly selecting 1 million high-quality reads, each carrying a distinct molecular identifier. Instead of being binned into consensus sequences, reads that shared molecular identifiers were thrown out. CDR3 identification, clonotype clustering and error correction used MiTCR with a Q25 quality threshold and the strictest error-elimination algorithm. Lower-bound total TCR beta diversity was estimated with a nonparametric unseen species model using Euler transformation. TCRdb ran its own pipeline on the public reads, namely fastp trimming at Q25 and MiXCR clone calling, and kept in-frame beta chains. Duplicate CDR3 protein sequences are folded into a single record with the most common DNA and genes. These V and J calls originate from TCRdb's pipeline instead of the authors' own analysis. The sample table contains fewer than 900,000 distinct CDR3 sequences; only one count was recorded for roughly 47% of them. Roughly 19% of the sample is held by the ten biggest clonotypes.

The receptor comes from a woman aged 60-75 years in good health. The source material was blood.

This receptor carries the CDR3 CASSFSGEDGELFF. The bases read TGCGCCAGCAGCTTCTCAGGGGAGGACGGGGAGCTGTTTTTT. The chain uses TRBV5-1 and TRBJ2-2; the D gene is perhaps TRBD1 or TRBD2, as each covers 6 bases. From the germline V gene, CDR1 is SGHRS and CDR2 is YFSETQ. V is clipped by 2 bases and J by 7 bases, and the sequence between their germline boundaries is 12 bases long. Reading from cysteine to phenylalanine, the CDR3 counts 14 amino acids. Kept here is only the CDR3 DNA, which spans 42 bases and is read in frame from base 1. Here the CDR3 is joined to the reference TRBV5-1 and TRBJ2-2 genes, and the full variable domain is: KAGVTQTPRYLIKTRGQQVTLSCSPISGHRSVSWYQQTPGQGLQFLFEYFSETQRNKGNFPGRFSGRQFSNSRSEMNVSTLELGDSALYLCASSFSGEDGELFFGEGSRLTVL.